This T cell receptor (beta chain) was profiled in a study of T cells after posttransplantation cyclophosphamide. Whole-study results and caveats: Recipient CMV seropositivity and CMV reactivation strongly tracked TRB clonality. Blood and skin or GI T cell repertoires showed limited TRB overlap.

Only in-frame clones appear in the TCRdb table, and some are missing; sequencing was by immunoSEQ multiplex PCR. The table shows around 31,000 clones, with roughly 90% occurring only once. The CDR3 contains 14 residues. V was pared by 0 bases and J by 5 bases, with 10 bases between. Per the germline V gene, CDR1 is MNHEY and CDR2 is SVGAGI. The naive gate required viable CD3+CD4+ or CD3+CD8+ cells with CCR7+CD45RA+CD45RO-CD95-CD27+CD28+ phenotype. This related bone marrow graft donor gave peripheral blood on the day of marrow donation. Details on this clone: What it binds is not known.

The clonotype originates from a man aged 30 to 45 in good health and a related stem cell transplant donor. The sequenced sample was naive CD4+ T cells sorted from blood. V usage is TRBV6-5 and J usage is TRBJ1-1; D is perhaps TRBD1 (5 bases). The CDR3 DNA reads TGTGCCAGCAGTTACTCGGCAGGGAGGACTGAAGCTTTCTTT. Translated: CASSYSAGRTEAFF.